The clone carrying this T cell receptor (beta chain) has a handful of counts. The antigen is not known. Germline CDR1 MGHRA, CDR2 YSYEKL. V lost 0 bases, J lost 2 bases, and 12 bases stayed unmatched. The CDR3 spans 19 residues. The method was immunoSEQ multiplex PCR; TCRdb's version includes in-frame clones alone and lacks a portion of them. The sample has 2 million to 2.5 million clones; under 95% are singletons. The sample comes from a study of shared clonotypes between healthy human individuals. On the study more broadly: Donors had three CD4 naive, three CD4 memory, two CD8 naive and one CD8 memory plate apiece.

General observations from the study: Estimated clonotype richness was generally higher in naive than memory subsets. Inspection by rarefaction showed sorted-subset sequencing to be incomplete despite large depth.

The V gene is TRBV4-1, the J gene TRBJ2-2; 7 positions match TRBD1. The sequenced sample consisted of naive CD4+ T cells from PBMCs. The subset is: CD45RA+ positively selected. This clonotype was obtained from a man between 18 and 29 years old in good health. Some clones in this sample may be carry-over from other donors' samples. The CDR3 DNA reads TGCGCCAGCAGCCAAGATCAGATGGGACAGACATTTAACACCGGGGAGCTGTTTTTT. Residues: CASSQDQMGQTFNTGELFF.